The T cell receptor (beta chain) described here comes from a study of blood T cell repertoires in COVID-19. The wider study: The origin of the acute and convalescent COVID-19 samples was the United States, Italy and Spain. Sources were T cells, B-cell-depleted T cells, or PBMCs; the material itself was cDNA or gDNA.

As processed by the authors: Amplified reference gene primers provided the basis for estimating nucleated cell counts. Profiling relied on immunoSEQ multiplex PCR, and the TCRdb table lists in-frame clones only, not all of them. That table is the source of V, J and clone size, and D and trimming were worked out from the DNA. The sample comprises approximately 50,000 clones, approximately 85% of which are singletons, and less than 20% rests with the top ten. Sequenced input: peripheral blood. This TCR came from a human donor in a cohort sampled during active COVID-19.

CDR3 coding DNA: TGTGCCAGCAGCTTTTCGGGGGGCGGAAACTATGGCTACACCTTC. Translation gives CASSFSGGGNYGYTF. The rearrangement joins TRBV7-9 to TRBJ1-2; TRBD1 might be the D (6 bases). This CDR3 has 15 residues. Per the germline V gene, CDR1 is SEHNR and CDR2 is FQNEAQ (reference sequence). The V end lost 3 bases, the J end lost 2 bases, and 13 bases lay between the germline ends.